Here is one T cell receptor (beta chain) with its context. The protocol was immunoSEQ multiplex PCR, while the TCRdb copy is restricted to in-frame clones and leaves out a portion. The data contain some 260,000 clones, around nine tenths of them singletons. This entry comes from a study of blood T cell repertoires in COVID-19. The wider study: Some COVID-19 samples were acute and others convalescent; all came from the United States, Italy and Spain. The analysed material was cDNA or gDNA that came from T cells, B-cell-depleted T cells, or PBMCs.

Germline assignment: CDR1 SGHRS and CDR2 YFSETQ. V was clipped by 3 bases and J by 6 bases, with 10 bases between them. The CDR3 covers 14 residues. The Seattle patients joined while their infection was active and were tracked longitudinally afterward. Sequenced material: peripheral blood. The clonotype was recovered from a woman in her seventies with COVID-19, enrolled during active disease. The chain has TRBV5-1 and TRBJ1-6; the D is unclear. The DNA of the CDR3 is TGCGCCAGCAGCTCCCTCGGTGGTAATTCACCCCTCCACTTT. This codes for CASSSLGGNSPLHF.